These T cell receptor beta chains were read from a single sample in a study of T-cell reconstitution after alpha-beta-depleted transplantation in children. A single record per CDR3 protein comes from TCRdb applying MiXCR to the PCR reads. Here the sample spans fewer than 1 million distinct CDR3 sequences, about 15% being singletons. The starting material was PBMCs, mostly from graft donor cells, obtained 360 days after TCRalphabeta/CD19-depleted stem cell transplant. Receptors were obtained from a male patient aged 10-17 years who had a stem cell transplant for acute lymphoblastic leukemia, so the T cells may come from the graft donor. CDR3s leave out the opening cysteine and the closing phenylalanine or tryptophan.

TRBJ1-4,TRBV12-3/TRBV12-4,ASSLFPGGRLNEKLF
TRBJ2-1,TRBV6-2/TRBV6-3,ATRTGNNNEQF
TRBJ2-2,TRBV5-4,ASSLGSGRGTGELF
TRBJ2-1,TRBV2,ASSEIGGRRYNEQF
TRBJ1-1,TRBV5-1,ASSLGVREAF
TRBJ2-1,TRBV7-9,ASSLDRGLFEQF
TRBJ2-1,TRBV3-1,ASSQDMGVGDNEQF
TRBJ1-1,TRBV6-4,ASSDLSGHLYLNTEAF
TRBJ2-1,TRBV18,ASSPLTSGSYNEQF
TRBJ1-1,TRBV7-7,ASSLAKGSEAF
TRBJ2-3,TRBV10-1,ASSPDRTTDTQY
TRBJ1-5,TRBV5-6,ASSLALGQVQH
TRBJ2-1,TRBV6-1,ASSVASGRYSYQF
TRBJ1-3,TRBV29-1,SVDVRARGNTIY
TRBJ2-6,TRBV20-1,SARGDRAGANVLT
TRBJ2-1,TRBV14,ASSHPTSGSSYNEQF
TRBJ2-6,TRBV5-1,ASSLIPGLAGVGANVLT
TRBJ1-3,TRBV29-1,SVEGTQSSGNTIY
TRBJ2-2,TRBV4-1,ASSQFRAEVANTGELF
TRBJ2-1,TRBV10-3,AISGPLVGKRSNEQF
TRBJ2-1,TRBV5-1,ASSSQQSYNEQF
TRBJ2-3,TRBV20-1,SAPVYTDTQY
TRBJ2-5,TRBV24-1,ATSALTWGTQY
TRBJ1-2,TRBV6-5,ASSYAPGHELHKNYGYT
TRBJ2-1,TRBV7-3,ASSLMGWARNPNEQF
TRBJ2-5,TRBV9,ASSVAKLARRQETQY
TRBJ1-2,TRBV7-8,ASSLGYRAGYT
TRBJ1-1,TRBV21-1,ASIPWDKQNTEAF
TRBJ1-2,TRBV28,ASSGRPGTGIGYGYT
TRBJ2-3,TRBV5-1,ASSLAPQTGSSTDTQY
TRBJ1-1,TRBV11-2,ASSDGRMNTEAF
TRBJ2-7,TRBV5-6,ASSLVPGVTYEQY
TRBJ2-7,TRBV7-9,ASRPGTGFSEQY
TRBJ1-5,TRBV24-1,ATSDLVPGQGASNQPQH
TRBJ2-7,TRBV5-1,ASTTISGYEQY
TRBJ2-7,TRBV3-1,ASSQDWPGSNEQY
TRBJ1-5,TRBV2,ASSDRESNQPQH
TRBJ2-1,TRBV29-1,SVEKLAGENNEQF
TRBJ2-3,TRBV5-1,ASSFARSGRTDTQY
TRBJ1-1,TRBV5-1,ASSSYRIDTEAF
TRBJ2-7,TRBV5-1,ASSLQREVFGVQY
TRBJ2-7,TRBV7-9,ASSLTIDTPPYEQY
TRBJ2-7,TRBV4-1,ASSQPRDRGSGEQY